This section outlines one TCR beta chain sequence together with its context. What it recognizes is unknown. The data are from a study of regulatory T cells in long-lasting Graves disease. For TCR beta, libraries came from iRepertoire HTBI primers and Arm-PCR of CDR3 regions. TCRdb fed the multiplex PCR reads into MiXCR, producing one record per CDR3 protein. The table shows a few hundred thousand distinct CDR3 sequences, with 23% occurring only once. Trimming stripped 3 bases from V and 3 bases from J, with 10 bases between. Germline assignment: CDR1 SGHDT and CDR2 YYEEEE. CDR3 size: 14 residues. General study results and limits: Among samples with persistent disease, TRBV28, TRBJ1-2 and TRBJ2-5 were favored.

The time point denotes: persistent/refractory GD, antithyroid drugs over 5 years with positive TRAb. PBMCs provided the RNA from which the TCR library was made. Those enrolled as patients came out of an endocrinology department in Xi'an, China. This receptor was taken from a woman in her thirties or forties with Graves disease. This sample comprised peripheral blood mononuclear cells (PBMCs), obtained when the disease was refractory, from a patient treated with antithyroid drugs. This chain uses TRBV5-6 with TRBJ1-5; D remains unclear. CDR3 amino acids: CASSYGETNQPQHF. CDR3 DNA sequence: TGTGCCAGCAGCTATGGTGAGACCAATCAGCCCCAGCATTTT.